These 9 T cell receptor beta chains came from one sample sequenced in a study of CD8 T cells in Susac syndrome. Random hexamers were used to reverse transcribe 0.5 to 1 ug of RNA. TCRdb reanalysed the immunoSEQ multiplex PCR reads using MiXCR and keeps one entry per CDR3 protein. The sample lists 170,000 or so distinct CDR3 sequences, 93% occurring once. Material for sequencing was CD4+ T cells from PBMCs. Receptor source: a human donor with multiple sclerosis.

The rearrangement joins TRBV7-2 to TRBJ2-7; 7 nucleotides line up with TRBD2. The CDR3 is 15 residues long. Germline CDR1 SGHTA, CDR2 FQGNSA. After removal of 1 base from V and 0 bases from J, the junction contained 3 bases not matched to a gene. The CDR3 is CASSLGAGSSYEQYF. The DNA for the CDR3 is TGTGCCAGCAGCTTAGGAGCGGGGAGCTCCTACGAGCAGTACTTC. The full variable domain, with the rest looked up from reference TRBV7-2 and TRBJ2-7, is GAGVSQSPSNKVTEKGKDVELRCDPISGHTALYWYRQSLGQGLEFLIYFQGNSAPDKSGLPSDRFSAERTGGSVSTLTIQRTQQEDSAVYLCASSLGAGSSYEQYFGPGTRLTVT.

The rearrangement joins TRBV4-2 to TRBJ2-1; 12 nucleotides align to TRBD2. The V gene's germline CDR1 is LGHNA and CDR2 YNFKEQ. The J segment lost 5 bases and the V segment lost 2 bases, leaving 7 bases of the junction unmatched. The CDR3 consists of 17 residues. CDR3 region: CASSQLGLAGNHNEQFF. The CDR3, as DNA: TGTGCCAGCAGCCAACTTGGACTAGCGGGAAACCACAATGAGCAGTTCTTC.

This chain links TRBV7-3 with TRBJ2-3; D is possibly TRBD2 (7 bases). The V gene lost 2 bases and the J gene lost 4 bases, with 10 bases spanning the gap. Germline CDR1 SGHTA, CDR2 FQGTGA. This CDR3 comprises 14 residues. In DNA form, the CDR3 reads TGTGCCAGCAGCTTAGGGGGGGCTGCAGATACGCAGTATTTT. This sequence encodes CASSLGGAADTQYF. Full variable domain (rest looked up from reference TRBV7-3 and TRBJ2-3): GAGVSQTPSNKVTEKGKYVELRCDPISGHTALYWYRQSLGQGPEFLIYFQGTGAADDSGLPNDRFFAVRPEGSVSTLKIQRTERGDSAVYLCASSLGGAADTQYFGPGTRLTVL.

The chain joins TRBV28 to TRBJ2-7; D gene ambiguous. Trimming took 3 bases from V and 2 from J, leaving 5 bases between them. This CDR3 is 12 amino acids long. The germline V gene encodes CDR1 MDHEN and CDR2 SYDVKM. The CDR3 bases are TGTGCCAGCAGTTTGCGAGCCTACGAGCAGTACTTC. Translating it yields CASSLRAYEQYF.

The J gene is TRBJ2-5, the V gene TRBV30; no firm D call. V was cut by 0 bases and J by 5 bases, with 13 bases left in between. The CDR3 totals 14 residues. Germline lookup yields CDR1 GTSNPN and CDR2 SVGIG (reference sequence). This chain's CDR3 is CAWSVQPALETQYF. CDR3 coding DNA: TGTGCCTGGAGTGTACAGCCAGCGCTGGAGACCCAGTACTTC.

The chain uses TRBV2 and TRBJ2-6; D might be TRBD2 (5 bases). The germline CDR1 and CDR2 sequences are SNHLY and FYNNEI. The CDR3 covers 16 residues. V was cut by 7 bases and J by 0 bases, with 13 bases left in between. For the CDR3, the DNA is TGTGCCAGCAAAGGGAGATTCACCTCTGGGGCCAACGTCCTGACTTTC. As protein: CASKGRFTSGANVLTF. The variable domain in full, with the rest retrieved from reference TRBV2 and TRBJ2-6, is EPEVTQTPSHQVTQMGQEVILRCVPISNHLYFYWYRQILGQKVEFLVSFYNNEISEKSEIFDDQFSVERPDGSNFTLKIRSTKLEDSAMYFCASKGRFTSGANVLTFGAGSRLTVL.

The genes are TRBV30 and TRBJ2-7; D perhaps matches TRBD1 (5 bases). V lost 0 bases and J 2 bases, leaving 11 bases between the germline ends. The germline CDR1 and CDR2 sequences are GTSNPN and SVGIG (reference sequence). The CDR3 is made up of 14 amino acids. CDR3 DNA: TGTGCCTGGAGTGTAAAGGGGCGAACCTACGAGCAGTACTTC. It translates to CAWSVKGRTYEQYF. The full variable domain, rest sourced from reference TRBV30 and TRBJ2-7, is SQTIHQWPATLVQPVGSPLSLECTVEGTSNPNLYWYRQAAGRGLQLLFYSVGIGQISSEVPQNLSASRPQDRQFILSSKKLLLSDSGFYLCAWSVKGRTYEQYFGPGTRLTVT.

The V and J genes are TRBV5-1 and TRBJ1-5, with D perhaps matching TRBD1 (6 bases). The V end was cut by 7 bases, the J end by 4 bases, with 12 bases between. The CDR3 is made up of 13 amino acids. Germline loops: CDR1 SGHRS, CDR2 YFSETQ. The CDR3 spells CASREGENQPQHF. DNA of the CDR3: TGCGCCAGCCGGGAGGGGGAGAATCAGCCCCAGCATTTT.

This rearrangement joins TRBV30 to TRBJ1-5; perhaps TRBD1 as D (6 bases). Germline CDR1 is GTSNPN and CDR2 is SVGIG (reference sequence). The CDR3 is made up of 14 amino acids. V was cut by 0 bases and J by 6 bases, with 12 bases left in between. The CDR3 nucleotides read TGTGCCTGGAGTGTTGAGAGGGGGGGTCAGCCCCAGCATTTT. Encoded protein: CAWSVERGGQPQHF.